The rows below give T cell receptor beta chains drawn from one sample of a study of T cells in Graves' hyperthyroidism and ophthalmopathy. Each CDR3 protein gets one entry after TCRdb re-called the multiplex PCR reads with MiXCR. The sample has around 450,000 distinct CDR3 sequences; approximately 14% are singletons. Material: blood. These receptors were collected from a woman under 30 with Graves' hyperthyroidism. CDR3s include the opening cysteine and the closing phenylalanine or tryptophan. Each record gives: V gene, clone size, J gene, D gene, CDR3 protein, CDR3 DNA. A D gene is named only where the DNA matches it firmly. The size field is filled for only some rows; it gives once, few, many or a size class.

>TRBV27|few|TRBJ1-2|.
CASRSSPTGYTF
TGTGCCAGCAGGTCCAGCCCAACAGGCTACACCTTC
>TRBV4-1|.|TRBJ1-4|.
CASSQGGAGREKLFF
TGCGCCAGCAGCCAGGGGGGGGCAGGGAGGGAAAAACTGTTTTTT
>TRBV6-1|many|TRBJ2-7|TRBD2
CASSGLAGGSEQYF
TGTGCCAGCAGTGGACTAGCGGGAGGATCCGAGCAGTACTTC
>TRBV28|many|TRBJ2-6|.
CASTSGANVLTF
TGTGCCAGCACATCTGGGGCCAACGTCCTGACTTTC
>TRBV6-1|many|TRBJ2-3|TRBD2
CASSRTSGSSDTQYF
TGTGCCAGCAGTCGGACTAGCGGGAGTTCAGATACGCAGTATTTT
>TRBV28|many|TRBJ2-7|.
CASSISGRGLLEQYF
TGTGCCAGCAGTATCAGCGGGCGGGGCCTGCTGGAGCAGTACTTC
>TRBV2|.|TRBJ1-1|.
CASSEGGFGTEAFF
TGTGCCAGCAGCGAGGGGGGGTTCGGCACTGAAGCTTTCTTT
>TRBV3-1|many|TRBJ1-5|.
CASSKEGIKPQHF
TGTGCCAGCAGCAAAGAAGGGATAAAGCCCCAGCATTTT
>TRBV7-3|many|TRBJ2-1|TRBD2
CASSLWTSAYNEQFF
TGTGCCAGCAGCTTGTGGACTAGCGCGTACAATGAGCAGTTCTTC
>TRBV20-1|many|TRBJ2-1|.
CSARLGAGSYNEQFF
TGCAGTGCGCGCCTCGGAGCGGGCTCCTACAATGAGCAGTTCTTC
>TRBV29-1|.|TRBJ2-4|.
CSVGPGRSAKNIQYF
TGCAGCGTTGGACCGGGACGGAGTGCCAAAAACATTCAGTACTTC
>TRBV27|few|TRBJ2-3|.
CQWTDTQYF
TGTCAATGGACAGATACGCAGTATTTT
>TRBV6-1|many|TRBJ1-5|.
CASTHSNQPQHF
TGTGCCAGCACGCATAGCAATCAGCCCCAGCATTTT
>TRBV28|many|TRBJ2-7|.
CASSSPEGWGYEQYF
TGTGCCAGCAGTTCCCCGGAGGGGTGGGGCTACGAGCAGTACTTC
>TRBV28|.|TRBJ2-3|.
CASSHLQDTQYF
TGCGCCAGCAGCCACTTGCAGGATACGCAGTATTTT
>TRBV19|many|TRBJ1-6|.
CASSIADGGSPLHF
TGTGCCAGTAGTATAGCCGACGGCGGTTCACCCCTCCACTTT
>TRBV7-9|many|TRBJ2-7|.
CASSLRRSTSRTGEQYF
TGTGCCAGCAGCTTAAGGAGATCGACGTCGAGGACGGGAGAGCAGTACTTC
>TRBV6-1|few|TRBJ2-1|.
CASSSTFPGDGEYNEQFF
TGTGCCAGCAGTTCCACGTTTCCGGGAGACGGAGAGTACAATGAGCAGTTCTTC
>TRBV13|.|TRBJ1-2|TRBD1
CASSEVPGQGYGYTF
TGTGCCAGCAGTGAGGTCCCGGGACAGGGCTATGGCTACACCTTC
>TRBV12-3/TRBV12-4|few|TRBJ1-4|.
CASSSESEKLFF
TGTGCCAGCAGTTCTGAGAGTGAAAAACTGTTTTTT
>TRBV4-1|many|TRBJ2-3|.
CASSDLGGAPSTDTQYF
TGCGCCAGCAGCGACCTGGGGGGAGCCCCTAGCACAGATACGCAGTATTTT
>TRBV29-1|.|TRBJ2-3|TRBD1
CSVEIQGIDTQYF
TGCAGCGTTGAGATACAGGGGATTGATACGCAGTATTTT
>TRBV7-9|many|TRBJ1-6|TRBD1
CASSLTGYGISPLHF
TGTGCCAGCAGCCTGACAGGGTACGGGATTTCACCCCTCCACTTT
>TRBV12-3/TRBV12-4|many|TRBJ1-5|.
CASSFAWQPQHF
TGTGCCAGCAGTTTTGCCTGGCAGCCCCAGCATTTT
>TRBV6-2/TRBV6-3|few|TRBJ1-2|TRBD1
CASSYSRAGTGNYGYTF
TGTGCCAGCAGTTACTCGAGAGCCGGGACAGGGAACTATGGCTACACCTTC
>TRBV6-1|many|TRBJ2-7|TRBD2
CASSPPGLAGVYEQYF
TGTGCCAGCAGCCCTCCCGGACTAGCGGGAGTCTACGAGCAGTACTTC
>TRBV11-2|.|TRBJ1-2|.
CASSPPRPSYGYTF
TGTGCCAGCAGCCCTCCCCGACCCTCTTATGGCTACACCTTC
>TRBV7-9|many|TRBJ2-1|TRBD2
CASSLVGTNNEQFF
TGTGCCAGCAGCTTAGTCGGGACTAACAATGAGCAGTTCTTC
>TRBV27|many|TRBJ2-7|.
CASSFVGDRREQYF
TGTGCCAGCAGTTTTGTAGGGGACCGTCGCGAGCAGTACTTC
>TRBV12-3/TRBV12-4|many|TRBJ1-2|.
CASSFFGSGYGYTF
TGTGCCAGCAGTTTCTTCGGGTCGGGCTATGGCTACACCTTC
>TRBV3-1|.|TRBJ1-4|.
CASSNEGEKLFF
TGTGCCAGCAGCAATGAAGGTGAAAAACTGTTTTTT
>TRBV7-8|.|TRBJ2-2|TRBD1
CASSTLQGARSGELFF
TGTGCCAGCAGCACACTACAGGGGGCGCGAAGCGGGGAGCTGTTTTTT
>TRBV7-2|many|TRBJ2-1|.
CASSPARPGNEQFF
TGTGCCAGCAGCCCGGCCCGACCAGGCAATGAGCAGTTCTTC
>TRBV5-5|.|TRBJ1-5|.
CASSLMVTGPPRHF
TGTGCCAGCAGCTTGATGGTGACGGGCCCCCCACGGCATTTT
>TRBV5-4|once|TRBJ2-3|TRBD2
CASSDASGGATDTQYF
TGTGCCAGCAGCGACGCTAGCGGGGGGGCCACAGATACGCAGTATTTT
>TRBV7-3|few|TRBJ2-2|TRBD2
CASSLKTGGNTGELFF
TGTGCCAGCAGCTTAAAGACGGGGGGAAACACCGGGGAGCTGTTTTTT
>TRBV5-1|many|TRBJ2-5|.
CASSVRWAGETQYF
TGCGCCAGCAGCGTCCGATGGGCGGGGGAGACCCAGTACTTC
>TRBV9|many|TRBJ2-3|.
CASSVDPDTQYF
TGTGCCAGCAGCGTAGACCCAGATACGCAGTATTTT
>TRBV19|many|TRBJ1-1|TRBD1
CASSTTYRGTEAFF
TGTGCCAGTAGCACAACCTACAGGGGCACTGAAGCTTTCTTT
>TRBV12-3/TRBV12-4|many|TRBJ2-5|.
CASSFGRVGGGETQYF
TGTGCCAGCAGTTTTGGTCGGGTGGGGGGCGGGGAGACCCAGTACTTC
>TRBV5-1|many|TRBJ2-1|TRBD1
CASSLGRDRMLNEQFF
TGCGCCAGCAGCTTGGGCCGGGACAGGATGTTAAATGAGCAGTTCTTC
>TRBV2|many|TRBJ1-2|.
CASSGTGNYGYTF
TGTGCCAGCAGCGGAACAGGGAACTATGGCTACACCTTC
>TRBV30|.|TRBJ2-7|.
CASRRPSSYEQYF
TGTGCCTCCAGACGGCCCAGCTCCTACGAGCAGTACTTC
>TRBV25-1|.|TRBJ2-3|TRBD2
CASSDAGTSLSSTDTQYF
TGTGCCAGCAGTGATGCCGGGACTAGCTTATCTAGCACAGATACGCAGTATTTT
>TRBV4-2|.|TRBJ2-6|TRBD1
CASSLGQGEGSSGANVLTF
TGTGCCAGCAGCCTGGGACAGGGAGAGGGTTCTTCTGGGGCCAACGTCCTGACTTTC
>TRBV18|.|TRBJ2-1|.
CASSPPSGHNEQFF
TGTGCCAGCTCACCACCCTCAGGTCACAATGAGCAGTTCTTC
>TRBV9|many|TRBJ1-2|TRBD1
CASSVEGQGNYGYTF
TGTGCCAGCAGCGTAGAGGGACAGGGGAACTATGGCTACACCTTC
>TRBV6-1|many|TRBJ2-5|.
CASSEGFLGETQYF
TGTGCCAGCAGTGAAGGATTCCTCGGAGAGACCCAGTACTTC
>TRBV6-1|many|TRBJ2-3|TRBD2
CASRGTSGRTDTQYF
TGTGCCAGCAGGGGGACTAGCGGACGCACAGATACGCAGTATTTT